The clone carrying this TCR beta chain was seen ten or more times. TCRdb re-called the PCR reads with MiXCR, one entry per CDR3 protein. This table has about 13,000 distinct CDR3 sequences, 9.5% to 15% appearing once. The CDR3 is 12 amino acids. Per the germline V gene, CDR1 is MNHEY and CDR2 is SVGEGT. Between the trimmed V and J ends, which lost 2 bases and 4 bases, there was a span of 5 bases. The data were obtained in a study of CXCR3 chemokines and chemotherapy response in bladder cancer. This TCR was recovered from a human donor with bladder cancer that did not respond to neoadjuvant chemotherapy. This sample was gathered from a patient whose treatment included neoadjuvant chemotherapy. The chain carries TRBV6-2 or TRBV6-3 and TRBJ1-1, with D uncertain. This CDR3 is CASSYGGTEAFF. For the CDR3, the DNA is TGTGCCAGCAGTTACGGTGGCACTGAAGCTTTCTTT.